The 21 T cell receptor beta chains below all came from one sample that was sequenced in a study of T cells in Graves' hyperthyroidism and ophthalmopathy. Amplification of TCR beta CDR3 regions used RNA as the template. First-round RT-PCR targeting the TCR CDR3 was performed with the HTBI primer set. TCRdb recomputed calls from the multiplex PCR reads with MiXCR, one row per CDR3 protein. The repertoire holds some 560,000 distinct CDR3 sequences, with about 15% as singletons. The specimen sequenced was blood. These receptors all stem from a woman younger than 45 with Graves' hyperthyroidism.

This sequence joins TRBV10-1 and TRBJ2-3; D gene unclear. Germline CDR1 reads WNHNN; CDR2 reads SYGVQD (reference sequence). This CDR3 is 15 amino acids long. The germline V and J ends were trimmed by 0 bases and 3 bases, with 10 bases remaining between them. The CDR3 nucleotides are TGCGCCAGCAGTGAGTCGATGGGCTATACAGATACGCAGTATTTT. This codes for CASSESMGYTDTQYF.

This clonotype was detected many times. The CDR3 region is CSVDGGASSYEQYF. The CDR3 DNA sequence: TGCAGCGTAGATGGCGGGGCTTCATCCTACGAGCAGTACTTC. The chain has TRBV29-1 and TRBJ2-7; tentatively, D is TRBD2 (6 bases). The germline V and J ends were trimmed by 6 bases and 1 base, with 16 bases remaining between them. The CDR3 contains 14 residues. The germline V gene has CDR1 SQVTM and CDR2 ANQGSEA.

This clonotype has just a few counts. The J gene is TRBJ2-5, the V gene TRBV7-2; D is unclear. Trimming removed 3 bases at V and 13 bases at J, with 3 bases between. There are 8 residues in the CDR3. Germline V gene sequence: CDR1 SGHTA, CDR2 FQGNSA. The CDR3 DNA follows: TGTGCCAGCAGCTTGGCGTACTTC. Translation: CASSLAYF.

This clonotype was counted many times. V is TRBV7-2 and J is TRBJ2-5; maybe TRBD2 (6 bases). The V end was cut by 5 bases, the J end by 5 bases, with 15 bases between. The CDR3 is 14 amino acids. Germline V gene sequence: CDR1 SGHTA, CDR2 FQGNSA. CDR3 residues: CASSLLWGGETQYF. CDR3 DNA sequence: TGTGCCAGCAGCCTTTTATGGGGAGGCGAGACCCAGTACTTC.

This clonotype occurred many times. The chain uses TRBV28 and TRBJ2-2, with 8 bases fitting TRBD1. This CDR3 is 16 amino acids long. Germline V gene data show CDR1 as MDHEN and CDR2 as SYDVKM. V shed 10 bases and J 3 bases; nucleotides not matched to a gene: 13. The CDR3 region has the DNA TGTGCCACCGAACCAGGGGGCGGATGGGACACCGGGGAGCTGTTTTTT. It translates to CATEPGGGWDTGELFF.

This clonotype was observed at least ten times. The V gene is TRBV5-5, the J gene TRBJ2-7, with D maybe TRBD1 (6 bases). V was clipped by 1 base and J by 6 bases, with 17 bases between them. Per the germline V gene, CDR1 is SGHKS and CDR2 is YYEKEE (reference sequence). The CDR3 sequence is 15 residues long. The CDR3: CASSLLAGVPVEQYF. The CDR3 coding sequence is TGTGCCAGCAGCTTGCTAGCAGGGGTGCCCGTCGAGCAGTACTTC.

Ten or more counts support this clonotype. The chain uses TRBV27 and TRBJ2-7, with D possibly being TRBD1 (6 bases). Deletions cut 4 bases from V and 2 bases from J, with 9 bases between. The CDR3 has 13 residues. Germline CDR1 reads MNHEY; CDR2 reads SMNVEV (reference sequence). This CDR3 reads CASSSQGTYEQYF. The DNA of the CDR3 is TGTGCCAGCAGTTCACAGGGTACCTACGAGCAGTACTTC.

In this sample, this clonotype turned up many times. V gene TRBV10-3 combines with J gene TRBJ2-3; 8 positions agree with TRBD1. This CDR3 is built from 14 residues. J gave up 2 bases and V 4 bases, and 2 bases lay outside the gene matches. Germline V gene lookup returns CDR1 ENHRY and CDR2 SYGVKD. The CDR3 is CAISGQGLTDTQYF. CDR3 DNA sequence: TGTGCCATCAGTGGACAGGGGCTCACAGATACGCAGTATTTT.

This clonotype was counted at least ten times. The chain links TRBV7-3 to TRBJ2-1, with D perhaps given as TRBD1 or TRBD2 (5 bases each). Germline CDR1 and CDR2: SGHTA and FQGTGA. V was trimmed by 6 bases and J by 7 bases, leaving 13 bases between them. The CDR3 runs to 13 residues. CDR3 protein: CASRQTGGNEQFF. CDR3 nucleotides: TGTGCCAGCAGGCAAACTGGGGGTAATGAGCAGTTCTTC.

As DNA, the CDR3 is TGTGCCAGCAGGGCGGTTAAGGGACAGGGGTACGAGCAGTACTTC. The encoded protein is CASRAVKGQGYEQYF. The chain joins TRBV2 to TRBJ2-7, with 10 bases identical to TRBD1. The CDR3 spans 15 residues. The trim removed 6 bases at V and 4 bases at J, leaving 9 bases unmatched. CDR1 and CDR2 (germline): SNHLY, FYNNEI.

This rearrangement joins TRBV28 to TRBJ1-5; possible D gene TRBD1, 6 bases. The CDR3 has 14 amino acids. V was pared by 11 bases and J by 7 bases, with 21 bases between. Germline V gene data show CDR1 as MDHEN and CDR2 as SYDVKM. CDR3 sequence: CAGGGSPPLQPQHF. The DNA for the CDR3 is TGTGCCGGAGGGGGGTCGCCCCCTCTCCAGCCCCAGCATTTT.

This clonotype has a handful of counts. This chain connects TRBV19 to TRBJ2-2; TRBD1 agrees at 8 bases. With V trimmed by 2 bases and J by 4 bases, 9 bases remained unmatched. CDR1 is LNHDA, CDR2 SQIVND, per germline (reference sequence). This CDR3 contains 17 residues. The CDR3 coding sequence is TGTGCCAGTAGTATACTCAGGGGGCGAGGGACCACCGGGGAGCTGTTTTTT. Translating it yields CASSILRGRGTTGELFF.

This clonotype was recorded a few times. V gene TRBV20-1 combines with J gene TRBJ2-7; 7 bases map to TRBD2. Germline CDR1 and CDR2: DFQATT and SNEGSKA (reference sequence). V shed 0 bases, J shed 2 bases, and the junction held 10 bases outside the gene matches. This CDR3 spans 16 amino acids. CDR3 loop: CSARDTGLAGPYEQYF. CDR3 nucleotide sequence: TGCAGTGCTAGAGATACGGGGTTAGCGGGTCCCTACGAGCAGTACTTC.

At least ten counts were recorded for this clonotype. The chain combines TRBV20-1 with TRBJ2-7, with TRBD2 matching 7 bases. Germline loops: CDR1 DFQATT, CDR2 SNEGSKA (reference sequence). The CDR3 has 13 amino acids. V shed 6 bases and J 0 bases; nucleotides not matched to a gene: 5. The CDR3 bases are TGCAGTGCCGAGGGCGGGAGCTCCTACGAGCAGTACTTC. Its protein product is CSAEGGSSYEQYF.

As for this clonotype: A much larger clone differs from this one at a single base, so this may be a read error. This chain connects TRBV3-1 to TRBJ2-7; 7 bases are shared with TRBD2. The CDR3 covers 14 residues. Germline V gene lookup returns CDR1 LGHDT and CDR2 YNNKEL (reference sequence). The CDR3 is CASSLSGNTYEQCF. Here the CDR3 DNA reads TGTGCCAGCAGCCTCAGCGGGAATACCTACGAGCAGTGCTTC.

At least ten counts were recorded for this clonotype. This chain links TRBV12-3 or TRBV12-4 with TRBJ2-7; no reliable D call. This CDR3 is 13 amino acids long. Trimming took off 6 bases at V and 5 bases at J, with 14 bases between the two ends. The CDR3 region is CASSHRRRNEQYF. In DNA form, the CDR3 reads TGTGCCAGCAGCCACCGACGGCGGAACGAGCAGTACTTC.

This clonotype was counted at least ten times. This chain uses TRBV20-1 with TRBJ2-3; D is ambiguous. With 0 bases removed from V and 2 bases from J, the gap between germline ends came to 12 bases. The CDR3 length is 15 residues. Germline V gene lookup returns CDR1 DFQATT and CDR2 SNEGSKA (reference sequence). CDR3 region: CSARDLSAYTDTQYF. The CDR3 region has the DNA TGCAGTGCTAGAGATCTAAGCGCCTACACAGATACGCAGTATTTT.

There are a few counts of this clonotype. The rearrangement uses TRBV4-3 and TRBJ1-1; perhaps TRBD1 as D (5 bases). The CDR3 contains 15 residues. V gave up 1 base and J gave up 2 bases, with 11 bases separating them. Germline lookup yields CDR1 LGHNA and CDR2 YSLEER. As DNA, the CDR3 is TGCGCCAGCAGCCAAGCCGACAGCCAAAACACTGAAGCTTTCTTT. Its protein product is CASSQADSQNTEAFF.

This clonotype came up many times. The chain joins TRBV5-1 to TRBJ2-7, with 13 bases fitting TRBD2. The germline gives CDR1 SGHRS, CDR2 YFSETQ. The CDR3 totals 16 residues. V dropped 4 bases and J dropped 3; count of bases not matched to a gene: 7. The CDR3 protein is CASSPMTSGRYYEQYF. Written as DNA, the CDR3 is TGCGCCAGCAGCCCTATGACTAGCGGGAGGTACTACGAGCAGTACTTC.

This clonotype was seen ten or more times. The CDR3: CASSFRDRGMNTEAFF. Written as DNA, the CDR3 is TGTGCCAGCAGTTTCCGGGACAGGGGAATGAACACTGAAGCTTTCTTT. The chain carries TRBV28 and TRBJ1-1, with 10 bases lining up with TRBD1. The CDR3 has 16 residues. Germline-derived CDR1 and CDR2 are MDHEN and SYDVKM. V lost 3 bases and J lost 0; bases outside the gene matches: 4.

A note on this clonotype: This clone may be a read error of a much larger clone one base away. The V call is TRBV7-2, the J call TRBJ2-3, with 8 bases matching TRBD2. Germline values: CDR1 SGHTA, CDR2 FQGNSA. V lost 1 base and J lost 8; bases outside the gene matches: 8. The CDR3 is 15 residues long. CDR3 loop: CASSLEGGRPGTQYF. The CDR3 DNA sequence: TGTGCCAGCAGCTTAGAGGGCGGGAGGCCCGGTACGCAGTATTTT.